This T cell receptor beta chain was recovered during a study of blood T cell repertoires in COVID-19. Study as a whole: The analysed material was cDNA or gDNA that came from T cells, B-cell-depleted T cells, or PBMCs.

This table comes from immunoSEQ multiplex PCR, and its TCRdb copy is limited to in-frame clones, with some not included. The sample yields approximately 89,000 clones, 75% to 90% seen once. CDR1 is ENHRY, CDR2 SYGVKD, per germline. J was trimmed by 5 bases and V by 6 bases; bases with no gene match: 7. This CDR3 contains 14 residues. The genes are TRBV10-3 and TRBJ2-5; 9 positions agree with TRBD2. The sequencing input was peripheral blood. This receptor was identified in a woman older than 75 with acute or convalescent COVID-19. CDR3 nucleotides: TGTGCCATCAGGGTAGCGGGAGCCACGGAGACCCAGTACTTC. Protein product: CAIRVAGATETQYF.